The present T cell receptor (beta chain) was sequenced within a study of blood T cell repertoires in COVID-19. Study-wide context: PBMCs, B-cell-depleted T cells, or T cells were the source of the cDNA or gDNA that made up the material.

This CDR3 is 17 amino acids long. CDR1 and CDR2 from the germline V gene are SGHRS and YFSETQ. Trimming cost V 5 bases and J 0 bases, with 17 bases left between them. Method: immunoSEQ multiplex PCR; TCRdb's copy keeps in-frame clones and lacks some. The sample carries around 250,000 clones, around four fifths recorded once. The TCR originated in a woman of 80 years or more with acute or convalescent COVID-19. This chain uses TRBV5-1 with TRBJ2-2; tentatively, D is TRBD1 (6 bases). The sequencing input was peripheral blood. The DNA for the CDR3 is TGCGCCAGCAGGCCAGGATGGGGACAAACGAACACCGGGGAGCTGTTTTTT. Its protein is CASRPGWGQTNTGELFF.